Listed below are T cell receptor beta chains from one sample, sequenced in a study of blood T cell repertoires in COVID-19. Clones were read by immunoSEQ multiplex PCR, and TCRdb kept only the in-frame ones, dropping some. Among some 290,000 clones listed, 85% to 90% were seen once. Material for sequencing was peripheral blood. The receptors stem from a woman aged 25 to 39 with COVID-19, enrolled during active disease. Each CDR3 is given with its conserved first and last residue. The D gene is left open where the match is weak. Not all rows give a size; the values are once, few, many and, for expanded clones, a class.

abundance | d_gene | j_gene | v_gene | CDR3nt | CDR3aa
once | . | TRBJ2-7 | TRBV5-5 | TGTGCCAGCAGCCGCGCGACAGATAGCTTCTACGAGCAGTACTTC | CASSRATDSFYEQYF
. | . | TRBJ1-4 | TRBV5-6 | TGTGCCAGCAGGCGGAATGTCAAAGAAAAACTGTTTTTT | CASRRNVKEKLFF
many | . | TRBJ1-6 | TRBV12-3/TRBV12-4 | TGTGCCAGCAGACTACGGGAGTCACCCCTCCACTTT | CASRLRESPLHF
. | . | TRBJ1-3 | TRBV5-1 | TGCGCCAGCAGCTTGGCGGCAGGGTCTCGTTCTGGAAACACCATATATTTT | CASSLAAGSRSGNTIYF
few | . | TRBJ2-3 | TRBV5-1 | TGCGCCAGCAGCCAAAGACAGAGCACAGATACGCAGTATTTT | CASSQRQSTDTQYF
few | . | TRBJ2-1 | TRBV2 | TGTGCCAGCAGTGAAGGCTACCGGAGGTTCTTC | CASSEGYRRFF
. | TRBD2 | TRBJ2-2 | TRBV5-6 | TGTGCCAGCAGCTTGGCGGCTAGCGGGGTCTTGGGGGAGCTGTTTTTT | CASSLAASGVLGELFF
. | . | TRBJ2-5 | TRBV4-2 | TGTGCCAGCAGCCAAGATCCAGGCGATGGTTGGACCCAGTACTTC | CASSQDPGDGWTQYF
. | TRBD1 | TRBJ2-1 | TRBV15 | TGTGCCACCAGCAGGGACAGGATGGGGAATGAGCAGTTCTTC | CATSRDRMGNEQFF
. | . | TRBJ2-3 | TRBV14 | TGTGCCAGCAGCCGGACAGACTTTAGCACAGATACGCAGTATTTT | CASSRTDFSTDTQYF
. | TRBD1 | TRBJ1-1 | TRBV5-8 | TGTGCCAGCAGCTTGGTACAGGGGAGAACTTTCTTT | CASSLVQGRTFF
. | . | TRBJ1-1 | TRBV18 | TGTGCCAGCTCTCACAACCCTACAGTGAACACTGAAGCTTTCTTT | CASSHNPTVNTEAFF
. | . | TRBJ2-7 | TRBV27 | TGTGCCAGCAGGCCCGGGGTGCCCCACGAGCAGTACTTC | CASRPGVPHEQYF
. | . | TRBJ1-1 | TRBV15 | TGTGCCACCAGCACCAAAAGGACAGAGCCCCTTGAAGCTTTCTTT | CATSTKRTEPLEAFF
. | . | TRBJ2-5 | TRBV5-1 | TGCGCCAGCAGCGGGAGGCCCGGACAGGACCAAGAGACCCAGTACTTC | CASSGRPGQDQETQYF
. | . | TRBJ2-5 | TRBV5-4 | TGTGCCAGCAGCTTGGGACAGGGGACTACCCAAGAGACCCAGTACTTC | CASSLGQGTTQETQYF
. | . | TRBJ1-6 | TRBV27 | TGTGCCAGCAGTTTATCGGCAGGGGCCCTGGGTTCACCCCTCCACTTT | CASSLSAGALGSPLHF
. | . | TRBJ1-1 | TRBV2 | TGTGCCAGCAGTACCTCTCTAGGGGTTCAGGAAGCTTTCTTT | CASSTSLGVQEAFF
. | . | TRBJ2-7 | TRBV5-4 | TGTGCCAGCAGCTTCGCCGGGACACCCCTCTACGAGCAGTACTTC | CASSFAGTPLYEQYF
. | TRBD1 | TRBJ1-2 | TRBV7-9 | TGTGCCAGCAGCTCGACGGACAGGGCTAAAGACTATGGCTACACCTTC | CASSSTDRAKDYGYTF
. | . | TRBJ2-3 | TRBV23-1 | TGCGCCAGCAGTCAATCACCGGGGTGGACCGCCACAGATACGCAGTATTTT | CASSQSPGWTATDTQYF
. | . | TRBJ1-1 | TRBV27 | TGTGCCAGCAGTTTCACGGACAGAATGAACACTGAAGCTTTCTTT | CASSFTDRMNTEAFF
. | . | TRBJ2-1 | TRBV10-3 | TGTGCCACCTCTCTCGGGAATGAGCAGTTCTTC | CATSLGNEQFF
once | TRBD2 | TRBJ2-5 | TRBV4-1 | TGCGCCAGCAGCCAACGAGCGGGGGGGAGCAAAGAGACCCAGTACTTC | CASSQRAGGSKETQYF
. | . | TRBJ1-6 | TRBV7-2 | TGTGCCAGCGGACTGACCTATTCACCCCTCCACTTT | CASGLTYSPLHF
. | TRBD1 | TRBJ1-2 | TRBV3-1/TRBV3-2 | TGTGCCAGCAGCCAATCCGGGACAGGGAACGGCTACACCTTC | CASSQSGTGNGYTF
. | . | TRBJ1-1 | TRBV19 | TGTGCCAGTAGTCACGCCTCAGGGCGGGCTTTCTTT | CASSHASGRAFF
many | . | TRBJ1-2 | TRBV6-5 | TGTGCCAGCAGTATGGGACATCGCTATGGCTACACCTTC | CASSMGHRYGYTF
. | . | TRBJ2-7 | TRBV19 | TGTGCCAGTAGTATTTTCGCGGGGGCTACCTACGAGCAGTACTTC | CASSIFAGATYEQYF
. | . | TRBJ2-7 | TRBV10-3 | TGTGCCATCAGTGATCAGGGGGGCCACGAGCAGTACTTC | CAISDQGGHEQYF
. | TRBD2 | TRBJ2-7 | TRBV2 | TGTGCCAGCAGTATATCCGCGGCTAGCGGGGGGGCCTCATCGTCCTACGAGCAGTACTTC | CASSISAASGGASSSYEQYF
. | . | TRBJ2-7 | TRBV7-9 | TGTGCCAGCAGGCATGGGACTGTTTACGAGCAGTACTTC | CASRHGTVYEQYF
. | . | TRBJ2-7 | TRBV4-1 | TGCGCCAGCAGCCAAGACCACAGGGAGGGCATCTACGAGCAGTACTTC | CASSQDHREGIYEQYF
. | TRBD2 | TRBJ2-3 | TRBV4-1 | TGCGCCAGCAGCCAACAATTTTACGGGGGGGGCACAGATACGCAGTATTTT | CASSQQFYGGGTDTQYF
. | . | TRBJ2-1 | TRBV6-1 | TGTGCCAGCAGTGAAGCTCTGGGGGGGGCTATTCTATTTCCCTACAATGAGCAGTTCTTC | CASSEALGGAILFPYNEQFF
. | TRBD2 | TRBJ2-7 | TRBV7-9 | TGTGCCAGCAGTCCCTCCGGGGGCGGGGGGTTTTGGTACGAGCAGTACTTC | CASSPSGGGGFWYEQYF
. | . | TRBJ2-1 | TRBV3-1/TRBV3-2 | TGTGCCAGCAGCCAAGTTGGAGGAGACTACAATGAGCAGTTCTTC | CASSQVGGDYNEQFF
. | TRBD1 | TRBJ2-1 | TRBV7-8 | TGTGCCAGCAGCCTCCCGGGGACAGGGTGGTCCTACAATGAGCAGTTCTTC | CASSLPGTGWSYNEQFF
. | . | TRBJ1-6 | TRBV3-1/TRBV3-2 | TGTGCCAGCAGCCCCGGAGGGCATAATTCACCCCTCCACTTT | CASSPGGHNSPLHF
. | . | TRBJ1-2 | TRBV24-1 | TGTGCCACCAGTGTCGATGGGCGAGGGAGCGGCTACACCTTC | CATSVDGRGSGYTF
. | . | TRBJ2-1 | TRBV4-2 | TGTGCCAGCAGCGGACTCCTCTCCTACAATGAGCAGTTCTTC | CASSGLLSYNEQFF
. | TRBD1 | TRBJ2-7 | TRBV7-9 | TGTGCCAGCAGCTTCCACAGGGGCGGGCCGGGCGAGCAGTACTTC | CASSFHRGGPGEQYF
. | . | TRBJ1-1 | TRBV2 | TGTGCCAGCAGGCTTACAGTGAACACTGAAGCTTTCTTT | CASRLTVNTEAFF
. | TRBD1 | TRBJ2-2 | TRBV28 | TGTGCCAGCAGGGTAACTGGACAGGGGGCCCGGGAGCTGTTTTTT | CASRVTGQGARELFF
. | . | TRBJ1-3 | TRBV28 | TGTGCCAGCAGTTTCGGTGGGGGCTTCTCTGGAAACACCATATATTTT | CASSFGGGFSGNTIYF
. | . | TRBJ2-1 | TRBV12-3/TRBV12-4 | TGTGCCAGCACCCTTGGGGCTGAGCAGTTCTTC | CASTLGAEQFF
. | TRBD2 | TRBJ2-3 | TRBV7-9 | TGTGCCAGCAGCGTACGTCCCGGGGGGGACGGGACAGATACGCAGTATTTT | CASSVRPGGDGTDTQYF
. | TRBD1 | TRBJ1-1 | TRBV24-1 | TGTGCCACCAGTGATGTAAGGGGCCGGGACAGGGAAGTTCGCACTGAAGCTTTCTTT | CATSDVRGRDREVRTEAFF
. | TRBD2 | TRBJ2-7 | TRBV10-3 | TGTGCCATCAAAGCGGGGGATACGTCCTACGAGCAGTACTTC | CAIKAGDTSYEQYF
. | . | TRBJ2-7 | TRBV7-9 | TGTGCCAGCAGCCTTAAGTCGGCAGGGCCCTCCTACGAGCAGTACTTC | CASSLKSAGPSYEQYF
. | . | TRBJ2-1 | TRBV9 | TGTGCCAGCAGCGGGGAGGCCCCGAGGATCTCCTACAATGAGCAGTTCTTC | CASSGEAPRISYNEQFF
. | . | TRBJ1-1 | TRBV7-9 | TGTGCCAGCAGCTTCGACAGGAAAGCTTTCTTT | CASSFDRKAFF
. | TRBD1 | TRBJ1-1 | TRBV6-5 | TGTGCCAGCACCCGACAGGGGATGAACACTGAAGCTTTCTTT | CASTRQGMNTEAFF
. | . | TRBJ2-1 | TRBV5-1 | TGCGCCAGCAGCTTGTTTTTTGGGGGGACCAATGAGCAGTTCTTC | CASSLFFGGTNEQFF
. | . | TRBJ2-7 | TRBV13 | TGTGCCAGCAGTTTAAGGAGGGGGCGTAGGTCCTACGAGCAGTACTTC | CASSLRRGRRSYEQYF
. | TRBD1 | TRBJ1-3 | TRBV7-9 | TGTGCCAGCAGCCTGGGTCAGGGGGGAACTGGAAACACCATATATTTT | CASSLGQGGTGNTIYF
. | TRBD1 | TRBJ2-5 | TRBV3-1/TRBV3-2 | TGTGCCAGCAGTCACCGGGACAGTCAAGAGACCCAGTACTTC | CASSHRDSQETQYF
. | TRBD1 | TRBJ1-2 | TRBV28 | TGTGCCAGCAGGCTGATCACACAGGGGGCTGGTTATGGCTACACCTTC | CASRLITQGAGYGYTF